The rows below give T cell receptor beta chains drawn from one sample of a study of Graves' ophthalmopathy and Graves' hyperthyroidism. MiXCR, run by TCRdb on the multiplex PCR reads, gives a single entry per CDR3 protein. The data show about 39,000 distinct CDR3 sequences, roughly 52% seen once. Sequenced: peripheral blood. The receptors come from an adult woman with stable Graves' hyperthyroidism. Both conserved end residues are part of each CDR3. Each record gives: V gene, J gene, clone size, D gene, CDR3 DNA, CDR3 protein. D genes are given only for firm matches. Size values are once, few and many counts, or a class for expanded clones, and some rows have none.

V: TRBV29-1; J: TRBJ2-7; size: .; D: .; DNA: TGCAGCGTGGCGGGCAGGGCAGACGAGCAGTACTTC; CDR3: CSVAGRADEQYF
V: TRBV12-3/TRBV12-4; J: TRBJ1-2; size: many; D: .; DNA: TGTGCCAGCACCGACTATTCCCAGGTTCGGGCTAACTATGGCTACACCTTC; CDR3: CASTDYSQVRANYGYTF
V: TRBV5-5; J: TRBJ2-7; size: many; D: .; DNA: TGTGCCAGCAGCTCCGGACTCTACGAGCAGTACTTC; CDR3: CASSSGLYEQYF
V: TRBV20-1; J: TRBJ1-6; size: .; D: TRBD1; DNA: TGCAGTGCTACCCGCCTGGGACAGGGCAATTCACCCCTCCACTTT; CDR3: CSATRLGQGNSPLHF
V: TRBV20-1; J: TRBJ1-5; size: .; D: TRBD1; DNA: TGCAGTGCTAGTAGCCGGACAGGGAGCAATCAGCCCCAGCATTTT; CDR3: CSASSRTGSNQPQHF
V: TRBV5-1; J: TRBJ2-7; size: .; D: TRBD2; DNA: TGCGCCAGCAGCCCGCCGGGACTAGCGGTTTACGAGCAGTACTTC; CDR3: CASSPPGLAVYEQYF
V: TRBV9; J: TRBJ2-2; size: many; D: TRBD2; DNA: TGTGCCAGCACTTCCGGGCGGGAGCCCGGGGAGCTGTTTTTT; CDR3: CASTSGREPGELFF
V: TRBV15; J: TRBJ2-5; size: .; D: TRBD2; DNA: TGTGCCCCCGGACTAGCGGGAGGGGAGACCCAGTACTTC; CDR3: CAPGLAGGETQYF
V: TRBV24-1; J: TRBJ2-7; size: many; D: TRBD2; DNA: TGTGCCACCAGTGATTTAGGAGCGGGAGGGCCGTACGAGCAGTACTTC; CDR3: CATSDLGAGGPYEQYF
V: TRBV9; J: TRBJ2-5; size: .; D: .; DNA: TGTGCCAGCAGCGTAGGGGCAGGGGAGGAGACCCAGTACTTC; CDR3: CASSVGAGEETQYF
V: TRBV10-3; J: TRBJ1-2; size: many; D: .; DNA: TGTGCCATCAGTGAGGCTCCTAGGGTCTCTGCAAACTATGGCTACACCTTC; CDR3: CAISEAPRVSANYGYTF
V: TRBV5-1; J: TRBJ2-3; size: many; D: .; DNA: TGCGCCAGCAGCTTGGCCGTAGGGGAGGAGGCGCATACGCAGTATTTT; CDR3: CASSLAVGEEAHTQYF
V: TRBV6-1; J: TRBJ1-5; size: many; D: .; DNA: TGTGCCAGCCAGCCTGGCGCGCGGGGGAATCAGCCCCAGCATTTT; CDR3: CASQPGARGNQPQHF
V: TRBV28; J: TRBJ1-1; size: many; D: TRBD1; DNA: TGTGCCAGCAGCCCGGGGGACAGGATAGGGAAAGCTTTCTTT; CDR3: CASSPGDRIGKAFF
V: TRBV28; J: TRBJ2-7; size: .; D: TRBD1; DNA: TGTGCCAGCAGTTTAATAACCGGACAGGGAAACTACGAGCAGTACTTC; CDR3: CASSLITGQGNYEQYF
V: TRBV29-1; J: TRBJ1-2; size: .; D: .; DNA: TGCAGCCAAGGGCCCACCTATGGCTACACCTTC; CDR3: CSQGPTYGYTF
V: TRBV7-2; J: TRBJ1-5; size: .; D: .; DNA: TGTGCCAGCAGCTTAAATCAGCCCCAGCATTTT; CDR3: CASSLNQPQHF
V: TRBV29-1; J: TRBJ1-1; size: few; D: .; DNA: TGCAGCGTGGCTACAGGGAACACTGAAGCTTTCTTT; CDR3: CSVATGNTEAFF
V: TRBV14; J: TRBJ1-2; size: many; D: .; DNA: TGTGCCAGCAGCCAAGACACCCAACCCAGTGCCGAAAGCTACACCTTC; CDR3: CASSQDTQPSAESYTF
V: TRBV7-6; J: TRBJ2-1; size: .; D: TRBD2; DNA: TGTGCCAGCAGCTTAGGGCTAGCGGGCCCCTACAATGAGCAGTTCTTC; CDR3: CASSLGLAGPYNEQFF
V: TRBV2; J: TRBJ1-5; size: many; D: .; DNA: TGTGCCAGCAGTGCTGGCGGACGGGGAAATCAGCCCCAGCATTTT; CDR3: CASSAGGRGNQPQHF
V: TRBV9; J: TRBJ1-1; size: .; D: TRBD1; DNA: TGTGCCAGCAGCCCAGGGACAGGGTCGAGCACTGAAGCTTTCTTT; CDR3: CASSPGTGSSTEAFF
V: TRBV29-1; J: TRBJ2-5; size: .; D: .; DNA: TGCAGCGTTGAAGATTTTAAGGAAGACACACAAGAGACCCAGTACTTC; CDR3: CSVEDFKEDTQETQYF
V: TRBV7-3; J: TRBJ2-5; size: .; D: TRBD2; DNA: TGTGCCAGCAGCTTAAGCCCTAGCGGGGGCCAAGAGACCCAGTACTTC; CDR3: CASSLSPSGGQETQYF
V: TRBV7-8; J: TRBJ2-7; size: .; D: TRBD1; DNA: TGTGCCAGCAGCTTCCGGACAGGGATAACCTACGAGCAGTACTTC; CDR3: CASSFRTGITYEQYF
V: TRBV5-1; J: TRBJ2-7; size: .; D: TRBD1; DNA: TGCGCCAGCAGCCAAACCGACAGGGGTCGAGAGCAGTACTTC; CDR3: CASSQTDRGREQYF
V: TRBV5-6; J: TRBJ2-3; size: .; D: .; DNA: TGTGCCAGCAGCTTTGGACAGGATACGCAGTATTTT; CDR3: CASSFGQDTQYF
V: TRBV7-9; J: TRBJ2-7; size: .; D: TRBD2; DNA: TGTGCCAGCAGCGACAGCGGGAGTGCACGATTCTACGAGCAGTACTTC; CDR3: CASSDSGSARFYEQYF
V: TRBV20-1; J: TRBJ2-5; size: .; D: TRBD2; DNA: TGCAGTGCTTACGGACTAGCGGCAGCGGGAGAGACCCAGTACTTC; CDR3: CSAYGLAAAGETQYF